This T cell receptor (beta chain) was recorded in a study of T cell changes during pregnancy in multiple sclerosis. This table comes from immunoSEQ multiplex PCR, and its TCRdb copy is limited to in-frame clones, with some not included. There are some 80,000 clones in the sample; approximately 95% occur only once, and 0.12% to 0.15% lies in the top ten. V was clipped by 0 bases and J by 5 bases, with 10 bases between them. There are 14 residues in the CDR3. Germline CDR1 is LNHNV and CDR2 is YYDKDF (reference sequence). This clone was seen a few times. The chain carries TRBV15 and TRBJ2-5; D perhaps matches TRBD1 (5 bases). The receptor was isolated from a female donor with multiple sclerosis, enrolled in a pregnancy study. The input for sequencing was CD4+ T cells from peripheral blood mononuclear cells, taken after pregnancy. In DNA form, the CDR3 reads TGTGCCACCAGCAGAGACCCACAGGAGGAGACCCAGTACTTC. Translated: CATSRDPQEETQYF. Variable domain in full (rest from reference TRBV15 and TRBJ2-5): DAMVIQNPRYQVTQFGKPVTLSCSQTLNHNVMYWYQQKSSQAPKLLFHYYDKDFNNEADTPDNFQSRRPNTSFCFLDIRSPGLGDTAMYLCATSRDPQEETQYFGPGTRLLVL.